What follows are 12 T cell receptor beta chains derived from one specimen sequenced in a study of blood T cell repertoires in COVID-19. Sequencing was performed with immunoSEQ multiplex PCR; in TCRdb, only in-frame clones are kept and a portion is missing. The sample has around 480,000 clones, about nine tenths seen once; the top ten hold roughly 0.72%. The sequenced sample consisted of PBMCs or T cells enriched from blood (not recorded which). These receptors came from a woman aged 18-30 years who had recovered from COVID-19.

The rearrangement links TRBV6-5 to TRBJ1-4, with no clear D. The CDR3 covers 14 residues. V gave up 6 bases and J gave up 8 bases, with 16 bases separating them. CDR1 is MNHEY, CDR2 SVGAGI, per germline. The CDR3 DNA reads TGTGCCAGCAGACCTACGGGGTCGGGGGAAAAACTGTTTTTT. It is translated as CASRPTGSGEKLFF.

This chain connects TRBV7-8 to TRBJ2-7; 8 nucleotides line up with TRBD1. The CDR3 has 16 amino acids. CDR1 SGHVS and CDR2 FQNEAQ come from the germline V gene. V was clipped by 1 base and J by 3 bases; unmatched bases: 8. Here the CDR3 DNA reads TGTGCCAGCAGCTTAGATATAGGGACAGGTAGCTACGAGCAGTACTTC. This codes for CASSLDIGTGSYEQYF.

The chain has TRBV20-1 and TRBJ2-7, with 10 bases identical to TRBD2. The CDR3 is 14 amino acids. V lost 3 bases, J lost 2 bases, and 4 bases stayed unmatched. CDR1 DFQATT and CDR2 SNEGSKA come from the germline V gene (reference sequence). CDR3: CSASPLAGAYEQYF. CDR3 in DNA: TGCAGTGCTAGTCCCCTAGCGGGGGCCTACGAGCAGTACTTC.

The rearrangement joins TRBV13 to TRBJ1-1; 8 nucleotides agree with TRBD1. With 4 bases clipped from V and 4 bases from J, the junction kept 8 bases outside the gene matches. Germline lookup yields CDR1 PRHDT and CDR2 FYEKMQ (reference sequence). The CDR3 has 15 residues. CDR3 nucleotide sequence: TGTGCCAGCAGCTCCACCGGACAGGGAAGCACTGAAGCTTTCTTT. This gives the protein CASSSTGQGSTEAFF. The full variable domain, its missing parts supplied by reference TRBV13 and TRBJ1-1, is AAGVIQSPRHLIKEKRETATLKCYPIPRHDTVYWYQQGPGQDPQFLISFYEKMQSDKGSIPDRFSAQQFSDYHSELNMSSLELGDSALYFCASSSTGQGSTEAFFGQGTRLTVV.

In its sample, this clone was seen a few times. V gene TRBV5-6 combines with J gene TRBJ1-2; tentative D call: TRBD1 (6 bases). CDR3 size: 18 residues. Trimming pared 5 bases from V and 4 bases from J, leaving 27 bases between. Per the germline V gene, CDR1 is SGHDT and CDR2 is YYEEEE. In nucleotides, the CDR3 is TGTGCCAGCAGTTTAGCCGCCTTCTGGACAGAGGAAGGCTATGGCTACACCTTC. Protein product: CASSLAAFWTEEGYGYTF. Together with reference TRBV5-6 and TRBJ1-2, the CDR3 gives the full variable domain: DAGVTQSPTHLIKTRGQQVTLRCSPKSGHDTVSWYQQALGQGPQFIFQYYEEEERQRGNFPDRFSGHQFPNYSSELNVNALLLGDSALYLCASSLAAFWTEEGYGYTFGSGTRLTVV.

J is TRBJ2-2 and V is TRBV12-3 or TRBV12-4; perhaps TRBD2 as D (5 bases). The V end was cut by 7 bases, the J end by 6 bases, with 12 bases between. The CDR3 extends over 13 amino acids. CDR3 DNA: TGTGCCAGCACCCTGAGGGCGTCCGGGGAGCTGTTTTTT. Translated: CASTLRASGELFF.

This clone was recorded once. This chain connects TRBV7-2 to TRBJ2-3, with D possibly matching TRBD1 (5 bases). The V gene lost 7 bases and the J gene lost 4 bases, with 15 bases spanning the gap. The CDR3 loop spans 14 amino acids. CDR1 and CDR2 from the germline V gene are SGHTA and FQGNSA. Here the CDR3 DNA reads TGTGCCAGCACCCCGGAAAGGGGTCCAGATACGCAGTATTTT. Translation: CASTPERGPDTQYF.

The gene calls are TRBV7-3 and TRBJ2-1; a possible D gene is TRBD2 (5 bases). CDR3 length: 13 amino acids. Germline V lookup: CDR1 SGHTA, CDR2 FQGTGA. V shed 5 bases and J shed 9 bases, with 14 bases lying between them. CDR3 sequence reads: CASSLTGYSEQFF. CDR3 DNA sequence: TGTGCCAGCAGCCTGACGGGGTATAGTGAGCAGTTCTTC.

The V gene is TRBV24-1, the J gene TRBJ2-5; 8 bases fit TRBD2. CDR1 and CDR2 from the germline V gene are KGHDR and SFDVKD. After removal of 3 bases from V and 4 bases from J, the junction contained 9 bases not matched to a gene. The CDR3 covers 16 residues. The CDR3 sequence is CATSDRAGGTAETQYF. The CDR3 nucleotides read TGTGCCACCAGTGATCGTGCGGGGGGCACTGCAGAGACCCAGTACTTC.

This chain links TRBV6-4 with TRBJ1-2; TRBD1 agrees at 8 bases. The V gene's germline CDR1 is MRHNA and CDR2 SNTAGT. There are 13 residues in the CDR3. V was pared by 5 bases and J by 7 bases, with 6 bases of the junction left unmatched. The CDR3 coding sequence is TGTGCCAGCAGTAATTCAGGGGGCGGTGGCTACACCTTC. Its translation: CASSNSGGGGYTF.

This chain links TRBV5-8 with TRBJ1-1; 8 positions match TRBD1. CDR3 length equals 14 residues. From germline, CDR1 is SGHTS and CDR2 YDEGEE. J was trimmed by 2 bases and V by 4 bases; bases with no gene match: 4. CDR3 sequence (DNA): TGTGCCAGCAGCCCGGACAGGGTTAACACTGAAGCTTTCTTT. It yields the protein CASSPDRVNTEAFF.

The rearrangement uses TRBV23-1 and TRBJ1-5, with a weak D call TRBD1 (5 bases). TRBV23-1 is an ORF for which the function is uncertain. The V gene lost 3 bases and the J gene lost 1 base, with 13 bases spanning the gap. The CDR3 contains 16 residues. The CDR3 DNA follows: TGCGCCAGCAGTCAGACTAGGGGATTCAGCAATCAGCCCCAGCATTTT. Protein: CASSQTRGFSNQPQHF.